This TCR beta chain is from a study of cytomegalovirus exposure and HLA in healthy donors. General observations from the study: Altogether, about 160 TCR beta chains were recorded as cytomegalovirus-associated.

Healthy donors of bone marrow made up the group. Researchers ran the PCR with 60 Vbeta and 13 Jbeta primers. Original processing methods: A later analysis tallied 80 million or so unique TCR beta chains, roughly 11 million of them shared. Assay: immunoSEQ multiplex PCR; the TCRdb copy retains only in-frame clones and omits some. That table gives V, J and clone size, and the DNA gave D and trimming. This table holds roughly 100,000 clones, 76% found once. Comments on this clone: Its antigen remains unknown.

Input material: PBMCs. The source is a man aged 40-55 years in good health and CMV-seropositive.

The CDR3 DNA is TGTGCCACCGAGGACAGTCTTAATGAAAAACTGTTTTTT. Translated: CATEDSLNEKLFF. This chain joins TRBV25-1 and TRBJ1-4; TRBD1 is a possible D gene (6 bases). Germline V gene lookup returns CDR1 MGHDK and CDR2 SYGVNS. This CDR3 spans 13 amino acids. V was cut by 10 bases and J by 4 bases, with 13 bases left in between.